These 22 T cell receptor beta chains originate from one sample sequenced in a study of CD8+ T cells in alopecia areata. Sequencing used cDNA as its template, made by extracting RNA and reverse transcribing it. The protocol was immunoSEQ multiplex PCR, while the TCRdb copy is restricted to in-frame clones and leaves out a portion. The sample has hundreds of thousands of clones, roughly two thirds seen once. Specimen: CD4+ T cells sorted from blood, collected at week 0. All receptors come from a human donor with alopecia areata.

This clone was detected many times. The chain combines TRBV11-1 with TRBJ2-7; D may be TRBD2 (6 bases). The CDR3 extends over 13 amino acids. Between the trimmed V and J ends, which lost 10 bases and 2 bases, there was a span of 15 bases. The germline gives CDR1 SGHAT, CDR2 FQDESV (reference sequence). The CDR3 spells CAKKTGVTYEQYF. Written as DNA, the CDR3 is TGTGCCAAGAAGACGGGGGTGACCTACGAGCAGTACTTC.

The rearrangement joins TRBV9 to TRBJ1-1, with a weak D call TRBD1 (6 bases). CDR3 length equals 13 residues. V lost 3 bases to trimming and J lost 0 bases, with 6 bases between them. Germline CDR1 and CDR2: SGDLS and YYNGEE. The CDR3 DNA reads TGTGCCAGCAGCGGGACAGTGAACACTGAAGCTTTCTTT. Translated: CASSGTVNTEAFF.

The V call is TRBV5-1, the J call TRBJ2-7, with a tentative D call TRBD1 (6 bases). Trimming pared 0 bases from V and 5 bases from J, leaving 12 bases between. Looked up from germline, CDR1 is SGHRS and CDR2 is YFSETQ. The CDR3 runs to 14 residues. The CDR3 DNA sequence: TGCGCCAGCAGCTTGGCCGCTGGGGGCAACGAGCAGTACTTC. Translating it yields CASSLAAGGNEQYF.

The chain has TRBV29-1 and TRBJ2-3; the match to TRBD2 covers 8 bases. This CDR3 region has 14 residues. In germline, CDR1 is SQVTM, CDR2 ANQGSEA. Trimming at V came to 6 bases and at J to 0 bases, leaving 5 bases not matched to a gene. DNA of the CDR3: TGCAGCGTCACCGGGACTAGAAGCACAGATACGCAGTATTTT. Translating it yields CSVTGTRSTDTQYF.

This clone was detected only a few times. The V and J genes are TRBV19 and TRBJ2-1, with D unclear. Germline lookup yields CDR1 LNHDA and CDR2 SQIVND (reference sequence). The V gene lost 5 bases and the J gene lost 7 bases, with 6 bases spanning the gap. The CDR3 runs to 11 residues. The chain's CDR3 is CASSLWNEQFF. CDR3 coding DNA: TGTGCCAGTAGTCTGTGGAATGAGCAGTTCTTC.

This clone was counted only a few times. The chain carries TRBV4-3 and TRBJ1-6, with 7 bases identical to TRBD1. The junction had 5 bases not matched to a gene; V was cut back by 5 bases and J by 7 bases. CDR3 length: 14 amino acids. The germline V gene has CDR1 LGHNA and CDR2 YSLEER. The CDR3 bases are TGCGCCAGCAGCATTCAGGGGGTGAATTCACCCCTCCACTTT. Translated: CASSIQGVNSPLHF.

There are a few counts of this clone. CDR3 DNA: TGTGCCAGTAGTGCCTTAGCCCCCCAAGAGACCCAGTACTTC. Amino acid sequence: CASSALAPQETQYF. This chain links TRBV19 with TRBJ2-5; D uncertain. This CDR3 is 14 amino acids long. Between the trimmed V and J ends, which lost 5 bases and 1 base, there was a span of 11 bases. The germline V gene has CDR1 LNHDA and CDR2 SQIVND (reference sequence).

The J gene is TRBJ2-2, the V gene TRBV7-2; 7 bases align to TRBD1. CDR3 size: 18 residues. The V gene end was trimmed by 5 bases and the J gene end by 0 bases; junction bases not matched to a gene: 12. CDR1 and CDR2 (germline): SGHTA, FQGNSA. The CDR3 DNA sequence: TGTGCCAGCAGCACCCCTTCCGGGACAGCCTCGAACACCGGGGAGCTGTTTTTT. This encodes CASSTPSGTASNTGELFF.

J is TRBJ2-2 and V is TRBV5-1, with 10 bases lining up with TRBD1. The germline V gene has CDR1 SGHRS and CDR2 YFSETQ. The junction had 7 bases not matched to a gene; V was cut back by 4 bases and J by 7 bases. The CDR3 runs 15 residues. DNA of the CDR3: TGCGCCAGCAGCCAAAGACAGGGGGCGAGCGGGGAGCTGTTTTTT. Translated, it gives CASSQRQGASGELFF.

This clone came up once. The rearrangement joins TRBV19 to TRBJ1-6; possible D gene TRBD1, 5 bases. This CDR3 region has 13 residues. The germline V gene has CDR1 LNHDA and CDR2 SQIVND (reference sequence). Between the trimmed V and J ends, which lost 6 bases and 4 bases, there was a span of 7 bases. CDR3 sequence: CASSGGYNSPLHF. CDR3 in DNA: TGTGCCAGTAGCGGGGGGTATAATTCACCCCTCCACTTT.

For this clone: Other DNA sequences of this sample code for an identical CDR3. The V gene is TRBV20-1, the J gene TRBJ2-7; no clear D gene. Germline lookup yields CDR1 DFQATT and CDR2 SNEGSKA (reference sequence). V shed 1 base and J shed 4 bases, with 5 bases lying between them. The CDR3 runs to 11 residues. DNA of the CDR3: TGCAGTGCTAGAGGAGGATACGAGCAGTACTTC. Translation gives CSARGGYEQYF.

On this clone itself: In the same sample, other DNA sequences code for this CDR3. The V and J genes are TRBV30 and TRBJ1-3; D is unresolved. Trimming removed 0 bases at V and 0 bases at J, with 6 bases between. The CDR3 is 14 residues long. The V gene's germline CDR1 is GTSNPN and CDR2 SVGIG (reference sequence). As DNA, the CDR3 is TGTGCCTGGAGTGTTGGGCGCTCTGGAAACACCATATATTTT. Encoded protein: CAWSVGRSGNTIYF.

The V and J genes are TRBV7-2 and TRBJ1-1; no firm D call. The CDR3 totals 15 residues. The ends were cut back, 0 bases at V and 3 bases at J, with 11 bases in the middle. CDR1 SGHTA and CDR2 FQGNSA come from the germline V gene. The CDR3 DNA is TGTGCCAGCAGCTTAGCGAACGGTGGGTACACTGAAGCTTTCTTT. Protein sequence: CASSLANGGYTEAFF.

The chain couples TRBV5-1 to TRBJ2-1; D is unclear. The CDR3 loop spans 14 amino acids. Germline CDR1 and CDR2: SGHRS and YFSETQ. With 0 bases removed from V and 6 bases from J, the gap between germline ends came to 10 bases. The CDR3 DNA follows: TGCGCCAGCAGCTTGGCCCCCACCGGCAATGAGCAGTTCTTC. The encoded protein is CASSLAPTGNEQFF. Supplemented by reference TRBV5-1 and TRBJ2-1, the full variable domain reads KAGVTQTPRYLIKTRGQQVTLSCSPISGHRSVSWYQQTPGQGLQFLFEYFSETQRNKGNFPGRFSGRQFSNSRSEMNVSTLELGDSALYLCASSLAPTGNEQFFGPGTRLTVL.

The CDR3 reads CSALGQRGTTDTQYF. For the CDR3, the DNA is TGCAGCGCCTTAGGCCAGCGGGGAACGACAGATACGCAGTATTTT. The V call is TRBV29-1, the J call TRBJ2-3; 7 positions agree with TRBD2. V trimming: 7 bases; J trimming: 3 bases; junction bases outside the gene matches: 13. There are 15 residues in the CDR3. Germline loops: CDR1 SQVTM, CDR2 ANQGSEA.

The chain recombines TRBV30 with TRBJ1-1; 8 nucleotides agree with TRBD1. The V gene's germline CDR1 is GTSNPN and CDR2 SVGIG (reference sequence). J lost 11 bases, V lost 7 bases, and 9 bases had no gene match. This CDR3 has 11 residues. This chain's CDR3 is CASQGAVKAFF. The CDR3 nucleotides read TGTGCCTCCCAGGGGGCAGTGAAGGCTTTCTTT.

CDR3 DNA: TGTGCCAGCATTAGGGACAGGGGTATCACCGGGGAGCTGTTTTTT. Protein: CASIRDRGITGELFF. The rearrangement links TRBV2 to TRBJ2-2, with 10 bases fitting TRBD1. Germline V gene sequence: CDR1 SNHLY, CDR2 FYNNEI. There are 15 residues in the CDR3. Losses at the gene ends were 7 bases for V and 4 bases for J; bases not matched to a gene: 6.

The chain combines TRBV7-9 with TRBJ1-1; D is possibly TRBD1 (5 bases). The CDR3 is made up of 13 amino acids. V was pared by 5 bases and J by 3 bases, with 10 bases between. Germline values: CDR1 SEHNR, CDR2 FQNEAQ (reference sequence). The CDR3 sequence: CASSPWGDTEAFF. The CDR3 DNA reads as TGTGCCAGCAGCCCCTGGGGGGACACTGAAGCTTTCTTT.

The V call is TRBV30, the J call TRBJ1-1, with a weak D call TRBD1 (5 bases). CDR1 and CDR2 from the germline V gene are GTSNPN and SVGIG (reference sequence). The CDR3 is 14 residues long. Deletions cut 8 bases from V and 3 bases from J, with 19 bases between. As DNA, the CDR3 is TGTGCCCTACGGAAAGCCGGGACCGACACTGAAGCTTTCTTT. Translated, it gives CALRKAGTDTEAFF.

Comment on this clone: Other DNA sequences from this sample encode an identical CDR3 as well. V and J are TRBV30 and TRBJ2-5; D is unclear. The CDR3 has 11 residues. Deletions cut 4 bases from V and 1 base from J, with 4 bases between. The V gene's germline CDR1 is GTSNPN and CDR2 SVGIG (reference sequence). This chain's CDR3 is CAWTLQETQYF. The CDR3 DNA follows: TGTGCCTGGACCCTCCAAGAGACCCAGTACTTC. The full variable domain, completed using reference TRBV30 and TRBJ2-5, is SQTIHQWPATLVQPVGSPLSLECTVEGTSNPNLYWYRQAAGRGLQLLFYSVGIGQISSEVPQNLSASRPQDRQFILSSKKLLLSDSGFYLCAWTLQETQYFGPGTRLLVL.

The chain couples TRBV29-1 to TRBJ2-7, with D possibly TRBD1 on 6 matching bases. The length of the CDR3 is 14 residues. The V and J ends lost 4 bases and 3 bases respectively, with 16 bases between them. Germline CDR1 is SQVTM and CDR2 is ANQGSEA. The CDR3 nucleotides read TGCAGCGTTGGAGGGGCAGGGGTAGGCTACGAGCAGTACTTC. Amino acids: CSVGGAGVGYEQYF.

Note on this clone: One end of the junction varies from germline; a read error may be responsible. The chain is built from TRBV15 and TRBJ2-1; perhaps TRBD1 as D (5 bases). CDR1 is LNHNV and CDR2 is YYDKDF in the germline V gene (reference sequence). The CDR3 consists of 14 residues. The CDR3 is CATSRQTVSHERFF. In DNA form, the CDR3 reads TGTGCCACCAGCAGGCAGACAGTTTCCCATGAGCGGTTCTTC.